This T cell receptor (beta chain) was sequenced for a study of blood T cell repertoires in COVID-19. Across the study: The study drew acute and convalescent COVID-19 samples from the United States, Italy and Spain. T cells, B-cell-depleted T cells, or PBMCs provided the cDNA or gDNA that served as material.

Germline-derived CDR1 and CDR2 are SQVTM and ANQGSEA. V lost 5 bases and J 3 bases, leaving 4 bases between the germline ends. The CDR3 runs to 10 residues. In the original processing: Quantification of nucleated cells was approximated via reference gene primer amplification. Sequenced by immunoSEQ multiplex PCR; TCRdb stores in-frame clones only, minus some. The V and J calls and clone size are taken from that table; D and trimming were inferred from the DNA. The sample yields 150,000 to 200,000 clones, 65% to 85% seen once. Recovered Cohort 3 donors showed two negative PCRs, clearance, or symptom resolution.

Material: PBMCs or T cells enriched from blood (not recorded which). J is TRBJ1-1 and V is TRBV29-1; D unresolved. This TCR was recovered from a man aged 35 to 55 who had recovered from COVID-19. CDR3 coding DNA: TGCAGCGTTCTATACACTGAAGCTTTCTTT. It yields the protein CSVLYTEAFF.